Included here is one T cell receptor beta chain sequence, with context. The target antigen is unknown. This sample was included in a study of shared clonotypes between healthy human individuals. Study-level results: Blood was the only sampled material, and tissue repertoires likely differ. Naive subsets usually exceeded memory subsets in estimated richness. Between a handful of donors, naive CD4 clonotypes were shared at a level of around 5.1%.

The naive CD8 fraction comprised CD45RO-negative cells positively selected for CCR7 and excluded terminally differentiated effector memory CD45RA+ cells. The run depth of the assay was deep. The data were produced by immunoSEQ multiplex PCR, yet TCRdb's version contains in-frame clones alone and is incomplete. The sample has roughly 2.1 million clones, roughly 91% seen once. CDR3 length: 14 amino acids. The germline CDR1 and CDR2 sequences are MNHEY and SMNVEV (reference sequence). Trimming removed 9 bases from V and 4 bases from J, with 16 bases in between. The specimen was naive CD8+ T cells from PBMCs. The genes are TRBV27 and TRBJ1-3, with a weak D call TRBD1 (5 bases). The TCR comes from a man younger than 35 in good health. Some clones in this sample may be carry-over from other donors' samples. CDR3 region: CASGGTAEGNTIYF. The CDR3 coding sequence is TGTGCCAGTGGAGGGACTGCGGAGGGAAACACCATATATTTT.